A single sample gave rise to the 31 T cell receptor beta chains below, sequenced in a study of T cells in Graves' hyperthyroidism and ophthalmopathy. The investigators amplified TCR beta CDR3 regions from RNA transcripts. HTBI primers were used for first-round RT-PCR of the TCR CDR3. TCRdb reprocessed the multiplex PCR reads with MiXCR, giving one entry per CDR3 protein. Here the sample spans roughly 180,000 distinct CDR3 sequences, about 18% being singletons. What was sequenced was blood. The receptors originated from a woman aged 50 to 60 with Graves' hyperthyroidism.

This clonotype was observed at least ten times. The genes are TRBV18 and TRBJ2-3, with unresolved D. With 0 bases removed from V and 2 bases from J, the gap between germline ends came to 9 bases. The CDR3 has 15 residues. CDR1 KGHSH and CDR2 LQKENI come from the germline V gene. As DNA, the CDR3 is TGTGCCAGCTCACCACCCGGGTCTTCCACAGATACGCAGTATTTT. Its translation: CASSPPGSSTDTQYF.

A few counts support this clonotype. V usage is TRBV5-6 and J usage is TRBJ1-5; D possibly corresponds to TRBD1 (5 bases). This CDR3 has 14 amino acids. The germline CDR1 and CDR2 sequences are SGHDT and YYEEEE. V was trimmed by 3 bases and J by 2 bases, leaving 9 bases between them. DNA for the CDR3: TGTGCCAGCAGCTCCGGACACCGCAATCAGCCCCAGCATTTT. It codes for CASSSGHRNQPQHF.

The V call is TRBV5-4, the J call TRBJ2-1; 7 bases align to TRBD2. J was trimmed by 3 bases and V by 0 bases; bases with no gene match: 0. There are 14 residues in the CDR3. CDR1 SGHNT and CDR2 YYREEE come from the germline V gene (reference sequence). The chain's CDR3 is CASSLGDYYNEQFF. The CDR3 DNA sequence: TGTGCCAGCAGCTTGGGGGACTACTACAATGAGCAGTTCTTC.

The sample holds many counts of this clonotype. This chain joins TRBV11-2 and TRBJ2-5, with unresolved D. V dropped 3 bases and J dropped 5 bases, with 10 bases sitting between them. CDR3 length: 13 amino acids. Germline values: CDR1 SGHAT, CDR2 FQNNGV. CDR3 coding DNA: TGTGCCAGCAGCTTTGAGGTTGGGGAGACCCAGTACTTC. This encodes CASSFEVGETQYF.

The chain recombines TRBV28 with TRBJ2-3; 7 bases line up with TRBD2. The CDR3 consists of 14 residues. CDR1 is MDHEN and CDR2 is SYDVKM in the germline V gene. V was clipped by 4 bases and J by 1 base; unmatched bases: 2. In nucleotides, the CDR3 is TGTGCCAGCAGTTGGCTAGCGGGCACAGATACGCAGTATTTT. Protein: CASSWLAGTDTQYF. Based on the CDR3 plus reference TRBV28 and TRBJ2-3, the full variable domain is DVKVTQSSRYLVKRTGEKVFLECVQDMDHENMFWYRQDPGLGLRLIYFSYDVKMKEKGDIPEGYSVSREKKERFSLILESASTNQTSMYLCASSWLAGTDTQYFGPGTRLTVL.

The chain joins TRBV13 to TRBJ2-5; D uncertain. Germline values: CDR1 PRHDT, CDR2 FYEKMQ (reference sequence). The CDR3 runs to 13 residues. V lost 3 bases and J 4 bases, leaving 9 bases between the germline ends. The CDR3 is CASSFQRPETQYF. CDR3 coding DNA: TGTGCCAGCAGCTTCCAAAGACCAGAGACCCAGTACTTC.

This clonotype has at least ten counts. This chain uses TRBV2 with TRBJ1-5; 12 bases align to TRBD1. V lost 6 bases and J lost 6; bases outside the gene matches: 6. This CDR3 contains 15 residues. In germline, CDR1 is SNHLY, CDR2 FYNNEI. DNA of the CDR3: TGTGCCAGCAGAAAACCGGGACAGGGGGCTCAGCCCCAGCATTTT. Its translation is CASRKPGQGAQPQHF.

This clonotype was seen only a few times. The junction and the germline gene differ at one end; a read error may be behind it. This chain joins TRBV7-9 and TRBJ1-1, with D possibly being TRBD1 (6 bases). From germline, CDR1 is SEHNR and CDR2 FQNEAQ (reference sequence). The CDR3 is 15 amino acids. The DNA for the CDR3 is TGTGCCAGCGGCTTAGACAGGACCATGAACACTGAAGCTTTCTTT. Encoded protein: CASGLDRTMNTEAFF. Full variable domain (remainder filled in from reference TRBV7-9 and TRBJ1-1): DTGVSQNPRHKITKRGQNVTFRCDPISEHNRLYWYRQTLGQGPEFLTYFQNEAQLEKSRLLSDRFSAERPKGSFSTLEIQRTEQGDSAMYLCASGLDRTMNTEAFFGQGTRLTVV.

With regard to this clonotype: This clone may be a read error of a much larger clone one base away. The chain is built from TRBV5-1 and TRBJ1-1; D not resolved. Trimming took 4 bases from V and 0 from J, leaving 16 bases between them. This CDR3 has 16 residues. Germline V gene lookup returns CDR1 SGHRS and CDR2 YFSETQ. This CDR3 reads CASSLTFGSMNTEAFF. In DNA, the CDR3 is TGCGCCAGCAGCCTTACTTTCGGGTCAATGAACACTGAAGCTTTCTTT.

This clonotype has a count of ten or more. This chain links TRBV28 with TRBJ1-3; D is perhaps TRBD1 (6 bases). The germline V gene encodes CDR1 MDHEN and CDR2 SYDVKM. Trimming stripped 8 bases from V and 4 bases from J, with 12 bases between. CDR3 length equals 13 residues. The CDR3 here is CASGSGVGNTIYF. Written as DNA, the CDR3 is TGTGCCAGCGGCTCAGGGGTCGGAAACACCATATATTTT. Filled out from reference TRBV28 and TRBJ1-3, the complete variable domain reads DVKVTQSSRYLVKRTGEKVFLECVQDMDHENMFWYRQDPGLGLRLIYFSYDVKMKEKGDIPEGYSVSREKKERFSLILESASTNQTSMYLCASGSGVGNTIYFGEGSWLTVV.

The sample holds many counts of this clonotype. V and J are TRBV5-1 and TRBJ1-1, with D unclear. Germline V gives CDR1 SGHRS, CDR2 YFSETQ. V lost 0 bases and J 0 bases, leaving 3 bases between the germline ends. The CDR3 has 13 amino acids. The CDR3 region has the DNA TGCGCCAGCAGCTTGGAGGTGAACACTGAAGCTTTCTTT. It translates to CASSLEVNTEAFF.

To note about this clonotype: As the CDR3 is not closed by the conserved phenylalanine or tryptophan, this likely results from a read error. The genes are TRBV7-2 and TRBJ2-1; possibly TRBD1 for D (5 bases). V was clipped by 0 bases and J by 6 bases, with 12 bases between them. Germline lookup yields CDR1 SGHTA and CDR2 FQGNSA. The CDR3 is 15 residues long. The CDR3 is CASSLAGLGGNEQFL. Here the CDR3 DNA reads TGTGCCAGCAGCTTAGCGGGGCTTGGCGGCAATGAGCAGTTCCTC.

This clonotype has ten or more counts. The rearrangement joins TRBV18 to TRBJ1-1; D call uncertain. Germline values: CDR1 KGHSH, CDR2 LQKENI. V dropped 3 bases and J dropped 1 base, with 3 bases sitting between them. The CDR3 contains 12 residues. CDR3 nucleotide sequence: TGTGCCAGCTCACCGCAGAACACTGAAGCTTTCTTT. This gives the protein CASSPQNTEAFF.

This clonotype was picked up one time. This may come from a read error, since a much larger clone is one base off. CDR3 residues: CSASGSSFSPVHF. CDR3 bases: TGCAGTGCCTCGGGCTCCTCTTTTTCACCCGTCCACTTT. The chain links TRBV20-1 to TRBJ1-6, with no clear D. This CDR3 is 13 amino acids long. Germline V gene sequence: CDR1 DFQATT, CDR2 SNEGSKA (reference sequence).

This clonotype was observed at least ten times. The rearrangement uses TRBV2 and TRBJ1-2, with unresolved D. The CDR3 contains 13 residues. In germline, CDR1 is SNHLY, CDR2 FYNNEI. V dropped 8 bases and J dropped 0 bases, with 10 bases sitting between them. DNA of the CDR3: TGTGCCAGCTCCACTATAGCTAACTATGGCTACACCTTC. Its translation: CASSTIANYGYTF.

The chain has TRBV5-1 and TRBJ2-3; tentatively, D is TRBD2 (5 bases). Germline CDR1 is SGHRS and CDR2 is YFSETQ. This CDR3 region has 15 residues. Trimming pared 2 bases from V and 4 bases from J, leaving 14 bases between. Here the CDR3 reads CASSLVPVSADTQYF. CDR3 bases: TGCGCCAGCAGCTTAGTCCCGGTTAGCGCAGATACGCAGTATTTT.

The table lists this clonotype with a count of one. The chain uses TRBV20-1 and TRBJ2-7; a weak D match, TRBD1 (7 bases). The germline gives CDR1 DFQATT, CDR2 SNEGSKA (reference sequence). The CDR3 sequence is 14 residues long. Trimming removed 5 bases from V and 4 bases from J, with 18 bases in between. The CDR3: CSAGGTENFYEQYF. As DNA, the CDR3 is TGCAGTGCTGGAGGGACAGAGAACTTTTACGAGCAGTACTTC.

This clonotype was detected many times. The gene calls are TRBV9 and TRBJ1-6, with D possibly TRBD1 on 6 matching bases. Trimming cost V 4 bases and J 9 bases, with 14 bases left between them. This CDR3 region has 14 residues. CDR1 and CDR2 (germline): SGDLS, YYNGEE. The CDR3 DNA reads as TGTGCCAGCAGCCCTAGGGACATCGTTTCACCCCTCCACTTT. Translating gives CASSPRDIVSPLHF. Using reference TRBV9 and TRBJ1-6 for the parts outside the CDR3, the full variable domain is DSGVTQTPKHLITATGQRVTLRCSPRSGDLSVYWYQQSLDQGLQFLIQYYNGEERAKGNILERFSAQQFPDLHSELNLSSLELGDSALYFCASSPRDIVSPLHFGNGTRLTVT.

This clonotype was recorded many times. The chain uses TRBV18 and TRBJ1-4; 7 bases line up with TRBD1. V shed 1 base, J shed 8 bases, and the junction held 13 bases outside the gene matches. The germline V gene encodes CDR1 KGHSH and CDR2 LQKENI. This CDR3 has 17 amino acids. CDR3 coding DNA: TGTGCCAGCTCACCACGGGGAGGTCGTTCGACAGGGGAAAAACTGTTTTTT. It yields the protein CASSPRGGRSTGEKLFF.

On this clonotype itself: A single base separates this from a much larger clone, so it may be a read error. The conserved closing phenylalanine or tryptophan is absent in this CDR3, likely reflecting a read error. The rearrangement links TRBV15 to TRBJ1-6, with a weak D call TRBD1 (6 bases). Germline CDR1 is LNHNV and CDR2 is YYDKDF (reference sequence). The CDR3 length is 22 residues. The V end was cut by 1 base, the J end by 1 base, with 26 bases between. CDR3 region: CATSRVSGLWGALGSYNSPLHL. CDR3 DNA: TGTGCCACCAGCAGAGTGTCCGGCCTGTGGGGGGCTCTCGGGTCCTATAATTCACCCCTCCACCTT.

V is TRBV12-3 or TRBV12-4 and J is TRBJ1-1; D gene unclear. CDR3 size: 13 residues. Trimming cost V 2 bases and J 4 bases, with 8 bases left between them. The CDR3 protein is CASSLNSGTEAFF. The CDR3 region has the DNA TGTGCCAGCAGTTTAAATTCCGGCACTGAAGCTTTCTTT.

In this sample, this clonotype turned up many times. The V and J genes are TRBV11-2 and TRBJ2-5, with D perhaps matching TRBD2 (6 bases). Trimming stripped 1 base from V and 1 base from J, with 13 bases between. Germline CDR1 and CDR2: SGHAT and FQNNGV. The CDR3 spans 16 residues. The CDR3 region is CASSLGLVGFQETQYF. CDR3 sequence (DNA): TGTGCCAGCAGCTTAGGACTAGTAGGATTCCAAGAGACCCAGTACTTC.

This clonotype has just a few counts. The V and J genes are TRBV18 and TRBJ2-3; D is unresolved. Germline CDR1 KGHSH, CDR2 LQKENI. V lost 0 bases and J lost 3, with 16 bases in between. The CDR3 has 17 amino acids. The CDR3 DNA reads as TGTGCCAGCTCACCACCACGACGCGTCGTGATTACAGATACGCAGTATTTT. This sequence encodes CASSPPRRVVITDTQYF.

The genes are TRBV27 and TRBJ1-4, with 9 positions matching TRBD1. Unmatched junction bases numbered 27, after V lost 6 bases and J lost 10 bases. CDR3 length: 20 residues. CDR1 and CDR2 (germline): MNHEY, SMNVEV (reference sequence). In DNA form, the CDR3 reads TGTGCCAGCAGCTCCTTTCCCCCGGGACAGGGACATCGGGCGGTGGGAAAACTGTTTTTT. Protein sequence: CASSSFPPGQGHRAVGKLFF.

This clonotype was counted between two and nine times. The rearrangement uses TRBV20-1 and TRBJ2-1; D might be TRBD1 (5 bases). The CDR3 has 16 amino acids. CDR1 DFQATT and CDR2 SNEGSKA come from the germline V gene (reference sequence). Trimming left V 5 bases short and J 0 bases short, with 17 bases between. The CDR3 loop is CSAPLDRGSSYNEQFF. CDR3 bases: TGCAGTGCTCCCCTTGATAGGGGAAGCTCCTACAATGAGCAGTTCTTC.

This clonotype was observed at least ten times. The CDR3 bases are TGTGCCAGCAGCCAGGACAGGGCGGGCTACACCTTC. This sequence encodes CASSQDRAGYTF. The V call is TRBV5-6, the J call TRBJ1-2; 8 bases are a match to TRBD1. The junction had 4 bases not matched to a gene; V was cut back by 4 bases and J by 8 bases. CDR3 length equals 12 residues. Germline lookup yields CDR1 SGHDT and CDR2 YYEEEE.

This clonotype was counted many times. V usage is TRBV4-1 and J usage is TRBJ1-4; weak D call: TRBD1 (5 bases). V was clipped by 3 bases and J by 8 bases, with 16 bases between them. Per germline, CDR1 MGHRA and CDR2 YSYEKL. The CDR3 loop spans 15 amino acids. DNA for the CDR3: TGCGCCAGCAGCCACGGGAGTCCCGAGGGGGAAAAACTGTTTTTT. Translation: CASSHGSPEGEKLFF.

The J gene is TRBJ2-5, the V gene TRBV5-1; a possible D gene is TRBD2 (5 bases). The CDR3 loop spans 15 amino acids. The germline gives CDR1 SGHRS, CDR2 YFSETQ. V was trimmed by 0 bases and J by 7 bases, leaving 16 bases between them. CDR3 in DNA: TGCGCCAGCAGCTTGGGGGCCGGGGATGGTCGGACCCAGTACTTC. Its translation: CASSLGAGDGRTQYF.

This clonotype was counted at least ten times. The genes are TRBV20-1 and TRBJ2-1, with 12 bases identical to TRBD2. J gave up 4 bases and V 5 bases, and 6 bases lay outside the gene matches. The CDR3 runs 15 residues. Germline loops: CDR1 DFQATT, CDR2 SNEGSKA (reference sequence). The CDR3 spells CSAAATSGSYNEQFF. The CDR3 nucleotides read TGCAGTGCTGCCGCGACTAGCGGGAGTTACAATGAGCAGTTCTTC.

This clonotype was counted ten times or more. The chain links TRBV7-2 to TRBJ2-3, with 9 bases fitting TRBD2. V shed 2 bases, J shed 0 bases, and the junction held 3 bases outside the gene matches. This CDR3 has 16 residues. Germline V gene data show CDR1 as SGHTA and CDR2 as FQGNSA. In DNA, the CDR3 is TGTGCCAGCAGCTTAAGGAGCGGGGGGAGCACAGATACGCAGTATTTT. Its translation is CASSLRSGGSTDTQYF.

This clonotype came up many times. This chain connects TRBV28 to TRBJ1-1; the D is unclear. The CDR3 has 12 residues. Trimming left V 4 bases short and J 8 bases short, with 11 bases between. Germline V gene lookup returns CDR1 MDHEN and CDR2 SYDVKM. The CDR3 sequence is CASSSQTLEAFF. In DNA form, the CDR3 reads TGTGCCAGCAGTTCGCAGACATTAGAAGCTTTCTTT.